A single sample is the source of the 15 T cell receptor beta chains below, sequenced in a study of cytomegalovirus exposure and HLA in healthy donors. The PCR contained 60 Vbeta and 13 Jbeta primers. Sequenced by immunoSEQ multiplex PCR; TCRdb stores in-frame clones only, minus some. The sample lists around 63,000 clones, around 80% occurring once. Sequencing was performed on PBMCs. The receptors stem from a middle-aged man in good health and CMV-seronegative.

V is TRBV27 and J is TRBJ2-7; 10 bases are shared with TRBD2. Losses at the gene ends were 3 bases for V and 6 bases for J; bases not matched to a gene: 5. The CDR3 spans 14 residues. Germline-derived CDR1 and CDR2 are MNHEY and SMNVEV (reference sequence). CDR3 nucleotides: TGTGCCAGCAGTTTCAGCGGGAGGGCCCTCGAGCAGTACTTC. Its translation is CASSFSGRALEQYF.

This clone has a handful of counts. This rearrangement joins TRBV27 to TRBJ1-6; 7 bases line up with TRBD1. The CDR3 loop spans 14 amino acids. Trimming at V came to 2 bases and at J to 8 bases, leaving 3 bases not matched to a gene. Germline V gene data show CDR1 as MNHEY and CDR2 as SMNVEV (reference sequence). The CDR3 spells CASSLRGQDSPLHF. CDR3 coding DNA: TGTGCCAGCAGTTTAAGGGGGCAGGATTCACCCCTCCACTTT.

This chain connects TRBV28 to TRBJ2-7; a possible D gene is TRBD2 (5 bases). The CDR3 loop spans 14 amino acids. V gave up 2 bases and J gave up 1 base, with 9 bases separating them. The germline V gene has CDR1 MDHEN and CDR2 SYDVKM. This CDR3 is CASSLVGESYEQYF. In DNA form, the CDR3 reads TGTGCCAGCAGTTTAGTGGGAGAGTCCTACGAGCAGTACTTC.

The chain joins TRBV7-6 to TRBJ2-2, with D possibly matching TRBD1 (6 bases). The CDR3 loop spans 14 amino acids. Per germline, CDR1 SGHVS and CDR2 FNYEAQ. The germline V and J ends were trimmed by 8 bases and 3 bases, with 13 bases remaining between them. As DNA, the CDR3 is TGTGCCAGCCGTCGACAGGAGCACACCGGGGAGCTGTTTTTT. This translates into CASRRQEHTGELFF.

J is TRBJ2-3 and V is TRBV5-1; TRBD1 agrees at 8 bases. V shed 3 bases and J 2 bases; nucleotides not matched to a gene: 8. Per germline, CDR1 SGHRS and CDR2 YFSETQ. This CDR3 region has 16 residues. CDR3 in DNA: TGCGCCAGCAGCTGGGGGCAGGGGGCCAACACAGATACGCAGTATTTT. Translated, it gives CASSWGQGANTDTQYF. The variable domain in full, with the rest retrieved from reference TRBV5-1 and TRBJ2-3, is KAGVTQTPRYLIKTRGQQVTLSCSPISGHRSVSWYQQTPGQGLQFLFEYFSETQRNKGNFPGRFSGRQFSNSRSEMNVSTLELGDSALYLCASSWGQGANTDTQYFGPGTRLTVL.

The V and J genes are TRBV7-9 and TRBJ1-1; 7 bases align to TRBD1. Trimming cost V 4 bases and J 1 base; bases outside gene matches: 6. The CDR3 is made up of 15 amino acids. Per germline, CDR1 SEHNR and CDR2 FQNEAQ (reference sequence). The CDR3 is CASSSHTGENTEAFF. CDR3 nucleotide sequence: TGTGCCAGCAGCTCCCACACAGGGGAGAACACTGAAGCTTTCTTT. The full variable domain, in which reference TRBV7-9 and TRBJ1-1 provide the parts outside the CDR3, is DTGVSQNPRHKITKRGQNVTFRCDPISEHNRLYWYRQTLGQGPEFLTYFQNEAQLEKSRLLSDRFSAERPKGSFSTLEIQRTEQGDSAMYLCASSSHTGENTEAFFGQGTRLTVV.

The V gene is TRBV29-1, the J gene TRBJ1-2; D is perhaps TRBD1 (5 bases). V gave up 0 bases and J gave up 5 bases, with 10 bases separating them. Germline V gene sequence: CDR1 SQVTM, CDR2 ANQGSEA. This CDR3 comprises 13 residues. CDR3 DNA sequence: TGCAGCGTTGAAGAGGCGGGGACGTATGGCTACACCTTC. It yields the protein CSVEEAGTYGYTF.

V gene TRBV18 combines with J gene TRBJ2-7; TRBD1 agrees at 8 bases. The CDR3 is 12 amino acids. Germline values: CDR1 KGHSH, CDR2 LQKENI. The V segment lost 5 bases and the J segment 7 bases; nucleotides outside the gene matches: 4. CDR3 amino acids: CASSTGQGEQYF. The CDR3 DNA follows: TGTGCCAGCTCAACCGGACAGGGAGAGCAGTACTTC. Full variable domain (missing parts from reference TRBV18 and TRBJ2-7): NAGVMQNPRHLVRRRGQEARLRCSPMKGHSHVYWYRQLPEEGLKFMVYLQKENIIDESGMPKERFSAEFPKEGPSILRIQQVVRGDSAAYFCASSTGQGEQYFGPGTRLTVT.

V is TRBV5-1 and J is TRBJ1-6, with D uncertain. The V end was cut by 5 bases, the J end by 10 bases, with 13 bases between. The length of the CDR3 is 13 residues. Germline V gene sequence: CDR1 SGHRS, CDR2 YFSETQ. Written as DNA, the CDR3 is TGCGCCAGCAGGCCGGGTGACGGGTCACCCCTCCACTTT. It is translated as CASRPGDGSPLHF.

The chain carries TRBV7-8 and TRBJ2-3; 9 nucleotides align to TRBD2. The CDR3 runs to 15 residues. Trimming removed 1 base from V and 4 bases from J; junction bases left unmatched: 3. Germline CDR1 SGHVS, CDR2 FQNEAQ. The chain's CDR3 is CASSLGAGGADTQYF. CDR3 bases: TGTGCCAGCAGCTTAGGGGCGGGAGGGGCAGATACGCAGTATTTT.

This sequence joins TRBV18 and TRBJ1-2; 10 bases match TRBD1. This CDR3 is built from 16 residues. Germline values: CDR1 KGHSH, CDR2 LQKENI. Losses at the gene ends were 2 bases for V and 6 bases for J; bases not matched to a gene: 9. The CDR3, as DNA: TGTGCCAGCTCACCAGGCCGGGACAGGGGAGAGGATGGCTACACCTTC. Its protein is CASSPGRDRGEDGYTF.

The rearrangement links TRBV6-1 to TRBJ2-2; D perhaps matches TRBD1 (5 bases). The germline V and J ends were trimmed by 7 bases and 5 bases, with 11 bases remaining between them. The CDR3 has 13 residues. Per germline, CDR1 MNHNS and CDR2 SASEGT. The CDR3 here is CASTPKGTGELFF. The CDR3 DNA reads as TGTGCCAGCACCCCCAAGGGGACCGGGGAGCTGTTTTTT.

In its sample, this clone was seen once. The chain links TRBV19 to TRBJ1-6, with a weak D call TRBD1 (6 bases). V was cut by 5 bases and J by 7 bases, with 15 bases left in between. Germline-derived CDR1 and CDR2 are LNHDA and SQIVND (reference sequence). The CDR3 runs to 15 residues. CDR3 sequence reads: CASSLGHLGNSPLHF. The CDR3 DNA follows: TGTGCCAGTAGTCTGGGACATTTGGGAAATTCACCCCTCCACTTT.

This rearrangement joins TRBV20-1 to TRBJ2-5, with D possibly TRBD1 on 5 matching bases. There are 11 residues in the CDR3. Per the germline V gene, CDR1 is DFQATT and CDR2 is SNEGSKA (reference sequence). CDR3 DNA: TGCAGCAGGGTTCTCCAAGAGACCCAGTACTTC. Translation: CSRVLQETQYF.

Comment on this clone: The sample holds other DNA sequences that translate to the same CDR3. The genes are TRBV5-1 and TRBJ2-7; tentatively, D is TRBD1 (7 bases). V lost 4 bases and J 6 bases, leaving 11 bases between the germline ends. This CDR3 spans 12 amino acids. Per germline, CDR1 SGHRS and CDR2 YFSETQ. The CDR3 DNA is TGCGCCAGCAGCCAGGGGGGTCCCGAGCAGTACTTC. Protein sequence: CASSQGGPEQYF.